This is a list of T cell receptor beta chains from one sample in a study of cytomegalovirus exposure and HLA in healthy donors. Clones were sequenced by immunoSEQ multiplex PCR, and TCRdb holds only the in-frame ones, with some missing. In the table there are about 150,000 clones, 79% of which are singletons. Sequencing was done on a sample of PBMCs. These receptors were collected from a man aged 45-60 years in good health and CMV-seropositive. CDR3s include the opening cysteine and the closing phenylalanine or tryptophan. D genes are given only for firm matches. Part of the rows lack a size; the others show once, few, many or a class for expanded clones.

TGTGCCAGCAGTGAAAGGGCAGGGTTGGGGGAGCAGTACTTC | CASSERAGLGEQYF | NA | 14 | TRBJ2-7 | TRBV2 | NA
TGCGCCAGCAGGATAACGGGAGGGCCGTACGAGCAGTACTTC | CASRITGGPYEQYF | NA | 14 | TRBJ2-7 | TRBV5-1 | TRBD2
TGCGCCAGCAGCTTGGACAGGGGGCATTCACCCCTCCACTTT | CASSLDRGHSPLHF | NA | 14 | TRBJ1-6 | TRBV5-1 | TRBD1
TGCGCCAGCAGCACTCGGACAGGGAACCAAGAGACCCAGTACTTC | CASSTRTGNQETQYF | NA | 15 | TRBJ2-5 | TRBV5-1 | TRBD1
TGCGCCAGCAGCAACGGACGGGGTTTTCCCTACAATGAGCAGTTCTTC | CASSNGRGFPYNEQFF | NA | 16 | TRBJ2-1 | TRBV5-1 | NA
TGCGCCAGCAGCCCGGGGACAGGCAATGAGCAGTTCTTC | CASSPGTGNEQFF | NA | 13 | TRBJ2-1 | TRBV5-1 | TRBD1
TGTGCCAGCAGCTTACAGGGGGCAAATTACGAGCAGTACTTC | CASSLQGANYEQYF | NA | 14 | TRBJ2-7 | TRBV7-9 | TRBD1
TGTGCCAGCAGCTTAGTAGGGGGTACTAACTATGGCTACACCTTC | CASSLVGGTNYGYTF | NA | 15 | TRBJ1-2 | TRBV7-9 | NA
TGTGCCAGCAGCGTAGGACTAGCGGGAGCCACGGGGGAGCAGTACTTC | CASSVGLAGATGEQYF | NA | 16 | TRBJ2-7 | TRBV9 | TRBD2
TGTGCCAGCAGCCAAGGCACGGGACAGAGCTCCTACAATGAGCAGTTCTTC | CASSQGTGQSSYNEQFF | NA | 17 | TRBJ2-1 | TRBV4-2 | TRBD1
TGCGCCAGCAGCTTGGTAAGACTAGAGCGGTACGAGCAGTACTTC | CASSLVRLERYEQYF | NA | 15 | TRBJ2-7 | TRBV5-1 | NA
TGTGCCATCAGTGAGGGGGGGGACAATGAGCAGTTCTTC | CAISEGGDNEQFF | NA | 13 | TRBJ2-1 | TRBV10-3 | TRBD2
TGTGCCAGCAGTGCGCCGACAGGGAGGAACACTGAAGCTTTCTTT | CASSAPTGRNTEAFF | few | 15 | TRBJ1-1 | TRBV6-1 | TRBD1
TGTTCCAGCACCCTCTTAGCGGGAGGTGGCGAGCAGTACTTC | CSSTLLAGGGEQYF | NA | 14 | TRBJ2-7 | TRBV7-9 | TRBD2
TGTGCCAGCAGCTTAGACGGCGGGAGGGCGGAGACCCAGTACTTC | CASSLDGGRAETQYF | NA | 15 | TRBJ2-5 | TRBV11-2 | TRBD2
TGTGCCAGCAGCTCTTCTAGCGGGACCTACAATGAGCAGTTCTTC | CASSSSSGTYNEQFF | NA | 15 | TRBJ2-1 | TRBV7-2 | TRBD2
TGTGCCATCAGTGACGGTGCAGGGGATACGCAGTATTTT | CAISDGAGDTQYF | NA | 13 | TRBJ2-3 | TRBV10-3 | NA
TGTGCCAGCAGTTTATATCCCCCCACTAGCGGAGGGTTCACAGATACGCAGTATTTT | CASSLYPPTSGGFTDTQYF | NA | 19 | TRBJ2-3 | TRBV27 | TRBD2
TGCGCCAGCAGCCCGCAAACCCTCGGGACTCCTACCTACGAGCAGTACTTC | CASSPQTLGTPTYEQYF | NA | 17 | TRBJ2-7 | TRBV4-1 | NA
TGTGCCAGCAGATACTGGGGCGTAGGACAGTCCGCCTCACTCTATGGCTACACCTTC | CASRYWGVGQSASLYGYTF | once | 19 | TRBJ1-2 | TRBV11-2 | NA
TGTGCCAGCAGTTCGACAGGGATCCCAGATACGCAGTATTTT | CASSSTGIPDTQYF | NA | 14 | TRBJ2-3 | TRBV27 | TRBD1
TGTGCCAGCTTAACTTTGTATATTTCTGGAAACACCATATATTTT | CASLTLYISGNTIYF | NA | 15 | TRBJ1-3 | TRBV6-1 | NA
TGTGCCAGCAGCTTGGGCCTGACAGGGACAGATACGCAGTATTTT | CASSLGLTGTDTQYF | NA | 15 | TRBJ2-3 | TRBV5-4 | TRBD1
TGTGCCAGCAGCGGAGCGGGAGGCTCCTACGAGCAGTACTTC | CASSGAGGSYEQYF | NA | 14 | TRBJ2-7 | TRBV2 | TRBD2
TGTGCCAGCAGTGAAGCGCGCGGTGGACTAGCGGGATCCCTCGGGGATGAGCAGTTCTTC | CASSEARGGLAGSLGDEQFF | NA | 20 | TRBJ2-1 | TRBV2 | TRBD2
TGTGCCAGCAGTTTTTACGCCCCCTCCATCGGACAGGGGGAAGAGACCCAGTACTTC | CASSFYAPSIGQGEETQYF | NA | 19 | TRBJ2-5 | TRBV27 | TRBD1
TGTGCCAGCAGTGAAGGGGAGGGGGGACAGCCCCAGCATTTT | CASSEGEGGQPQHF | NA | 14 | TRBJ1-5 | TRBV6-1 | NA
TGTGCCAGTAGTGCCGGGGACAGTTCCTACGAGCAGTACTTC | CASSAGDSSYEQYF | NA | 14 | TRBJ2-7 | TRBV19 | TRBD1
TGTGCCAACACGGGCGGGAGCTCCTACAATGAGCAGTTCTTC | CANTGGSSYNEQFF | NA | 14 | TRBJ2-1 | TRBV7-9 | TRBD2
TGTGCCAGCAGCTTGGGGCGGGAAAGGATGAACGAGCAGTACTTC | CASSLGRERMNEQYF | NA | 15 | TRBJ2-7 | TRBV7-9 | NA
TGCGCCAGCAGCTCATCACAGGGGTACGAGCAGTACTTC | CASSSSQGYEQYF | NA | 13 | TRBJ2-7 | TRBV5-1 | TRBD1
TGTGCCAGCAGCCGCGAAAATTCACCCCTCCACTTT | CASSRENSPLHF | NA | 12 | TRBJ1-6 | TRBV7-9 | NA
TGTGCCAGCAGCGCCCGCGGAGCGGGGTCTGGGTACTTC | CASSARGAGSGYF | NA | 13 | TRBJ2-5 | TRBV7-9 | TRBD2
TGCGCCAGCAGCCAACCCACTAGCGGGAGTAGGTACAATGAGCAGTTCTTC | CASSQPTSGSRYNEQFF | NA | 17 | TRBJ2-1 | TRBV4-1 | TRBD2
TGTGCCAGCAGCCCCCCCCGGAGGGAAACTGAAGCTTTCTTT | CASSPPRRETEAFF | NA | 14 | TRBJ1-1 | TRBV9 | NA
TGTGCCAGCAGCGTAGGCGGGTCTAGCACAGATACGCAGTATTTT | CASSVGGSSTDTQYF | few | 15 | TRBJ2-3 | TRBV9 | NA
TGTGCCAGCTCACCCTCAGCGATTAGCACAGATACGCAGTATTTT | CASSPSAISTDTQYF | NA | 15 | TRBJ2-3 | TRBV18 | NA
TGTGCCAGCACTCCGGGGAATAGCTCCTACGAGCAGTACTTC | CASTPGNSSYEQYF | NA | 14 | TRBJ2-7 | TRBV6-1 | NA
TGTGCCAGCGGTGTGTCGGGTGGAAACACCATATATTTT | CASGVSGGNTIYF | NA | 13 | TRBJ1-3 | TRBV25-1 | NA
TGTGCCAGCAGCTTCTACTACGAGACGGAGACCCAGTACTTC | CASSFYYETETQYF | NA | 14 | TRBJ2-5 | TRBV7-9 | NA
TGTGCCAGCAGTTCACAGGGGGAGACCCAGTACTTC | CASSSQGETQYF | NA | 12 | TRBJ2-5 | TRBV6-6 | TRBD1